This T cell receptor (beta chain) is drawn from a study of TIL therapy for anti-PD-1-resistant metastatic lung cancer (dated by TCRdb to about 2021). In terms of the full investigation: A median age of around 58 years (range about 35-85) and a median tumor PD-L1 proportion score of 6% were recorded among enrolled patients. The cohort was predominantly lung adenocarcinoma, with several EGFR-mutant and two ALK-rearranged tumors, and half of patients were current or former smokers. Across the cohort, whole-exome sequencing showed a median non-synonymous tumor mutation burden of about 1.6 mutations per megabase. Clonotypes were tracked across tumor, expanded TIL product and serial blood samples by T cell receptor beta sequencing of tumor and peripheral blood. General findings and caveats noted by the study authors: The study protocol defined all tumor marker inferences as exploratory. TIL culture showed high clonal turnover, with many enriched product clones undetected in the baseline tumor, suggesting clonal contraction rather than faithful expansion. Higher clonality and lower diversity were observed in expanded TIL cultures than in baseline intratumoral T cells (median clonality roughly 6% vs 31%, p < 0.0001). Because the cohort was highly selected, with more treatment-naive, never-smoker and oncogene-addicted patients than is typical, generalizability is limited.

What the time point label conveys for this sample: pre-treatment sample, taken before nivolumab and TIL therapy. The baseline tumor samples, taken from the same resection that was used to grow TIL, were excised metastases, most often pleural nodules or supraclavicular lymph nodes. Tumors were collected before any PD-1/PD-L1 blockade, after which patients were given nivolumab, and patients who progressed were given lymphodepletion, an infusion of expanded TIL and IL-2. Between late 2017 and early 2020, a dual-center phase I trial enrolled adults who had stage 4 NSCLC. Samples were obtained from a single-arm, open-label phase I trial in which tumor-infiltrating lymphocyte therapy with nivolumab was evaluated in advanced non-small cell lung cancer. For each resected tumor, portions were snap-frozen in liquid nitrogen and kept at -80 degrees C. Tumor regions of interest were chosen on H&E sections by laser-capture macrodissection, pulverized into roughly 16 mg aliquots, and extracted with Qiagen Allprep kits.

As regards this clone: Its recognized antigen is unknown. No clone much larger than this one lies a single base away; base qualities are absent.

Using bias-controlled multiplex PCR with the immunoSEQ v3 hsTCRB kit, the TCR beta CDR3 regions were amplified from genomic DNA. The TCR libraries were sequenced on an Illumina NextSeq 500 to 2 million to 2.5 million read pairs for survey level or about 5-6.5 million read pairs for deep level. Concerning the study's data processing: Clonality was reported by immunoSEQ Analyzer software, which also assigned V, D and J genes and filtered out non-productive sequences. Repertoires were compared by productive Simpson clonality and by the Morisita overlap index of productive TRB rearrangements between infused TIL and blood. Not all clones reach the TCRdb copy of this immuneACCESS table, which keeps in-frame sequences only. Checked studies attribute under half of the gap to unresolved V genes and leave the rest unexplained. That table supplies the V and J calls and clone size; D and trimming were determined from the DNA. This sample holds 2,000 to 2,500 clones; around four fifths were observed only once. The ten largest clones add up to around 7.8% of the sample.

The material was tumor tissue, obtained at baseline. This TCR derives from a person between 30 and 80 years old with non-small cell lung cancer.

The CDR3 loop reads CASSLTLGGTEAFF. The DNA sequence is given as TGTGCCAGCAGCTTGACATTAGGGGGGACTGAAGCTTTCTTT. The rearranged chain carries TRBV5-5 and TRBJ1-1; the best D guess is TRBD1, with 6 bases matching. The germline V gene (reference sequence) specifies SGHKS as CDR1 and YYEKEE as CDR2. The CDR3 runs 14 amino acids, cysteine and phenylalanine included. Only the CDR3 part of the read is kept: 42 bases, read in frame from the first base. Relative to germline, V is 1 base shorter and J is 5 bases shorter, with 12 bases between their ends.